This passage covers 2 T cell receptor beta chains from one sample sequenced in a study of shared clonotypes between healthy human individuals. The table came from immunoSEQ multiplex PCR; TCRdb's copy has only in-frame clones and leaves some out. Of about 480,000 clones in the sample, over 60% were seen once. The source material was PBMCs. Source of these receptors: a woman aged 40-49 years in good health. Some clones in this sample may be carry-over from other donors' samples.

This chain joins TRBV10-3 and TRBJ2-3; TRBD2 aligns across 13 bases. Germline-derived CDR1 and CDR2 are ENHRY and SYGVKD. The length of the CDR3 is 20 residues. V lost 0 bases to trimming and J lost 1 base; unmatched junction nucleotides: 10. The CDR3 sequence is CAISESSRGLAGVGTDTQYF. The CDR3 bases are TGTGCCATCAGTGAGTCAAGCAGAGGACTAGCGGGAGTGGGCACAGATACGCAGTATTTT.

V usage is TRBV2 and J usage is TRBJ1-4, with D hard to call. The CDR3 is 15 residues long. Germline lookup yields CDR1 SNHLY and CDR2 FYNNEI. V shed 4 bases and J shed 3 bases, with 12 bases lying between them. CDR3 loop: CASSGGRNSNEKLFF. The CDR3 DNA follows: TGTGCCAGCAGTGGTGGGAGGAACTCTAATGAAAAACTGTTTTTT.